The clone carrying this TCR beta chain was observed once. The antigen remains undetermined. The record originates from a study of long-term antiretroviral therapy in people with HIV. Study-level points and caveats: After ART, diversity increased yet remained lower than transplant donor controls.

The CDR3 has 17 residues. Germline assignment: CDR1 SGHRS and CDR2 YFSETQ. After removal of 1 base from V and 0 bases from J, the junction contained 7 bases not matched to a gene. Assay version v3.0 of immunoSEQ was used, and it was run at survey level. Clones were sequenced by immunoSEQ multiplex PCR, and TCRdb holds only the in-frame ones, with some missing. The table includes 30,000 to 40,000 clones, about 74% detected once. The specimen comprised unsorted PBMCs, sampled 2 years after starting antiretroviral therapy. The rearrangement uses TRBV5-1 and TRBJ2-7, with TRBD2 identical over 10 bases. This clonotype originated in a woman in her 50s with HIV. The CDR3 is CASSLSSGGLSSYEQYF. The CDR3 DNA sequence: TGCGCCAGCAGCTTGTCTAGCGGGGGCCTAAGCTCCTACGAGCAGTACTTC.